The TCR beta chain under discussion was sequenced for a study of cytomegalovirus exposure and HLA in healthy donors. Study-level information: Among the 398 genotyped donors, 65% to 90% were placed in the Caucasian-associated ancestry cluster.

Use of 60 Vbeta and 13 Jbeta primers characterized the PCR. The table came from immunoSEQ multiplex PCR; TCRdb's copy has only in-frame clones and leaves some out. In total, the table holds roughly 30,000 clones. As concerns this clone: Its antigen is still unknown.

This CDR3 is built from 13 residues. J was trimmed by 3 bases and V by 5 bases; bases with no gene match: 2. Germline V lookup: CDR1 LNHNV, CDR2 YYDKDF (reference sequence). Study findings and constraints: TCR beta V- and J-gene trimming was later associated with a missense DCLRE1C variant. In an earlier analysis, most TCR beta V segments were productive about 87% or about 30% of the time. Among TCR beta chains, those listed as cytomegalovirus-associated numbered fewer than 200.

This sequence joins TRBV15 and TRBJ1-2, with 8 nucleotides matching TRBD1. The TCR originated in a middle-aged woman in good health and CMV-seropositive. Material: PBMCs. CDR3 residues: CATSLTGDYGYTF. The CDR3 DNA reads as TGTGCCACCAGCCTGACAGGGGACTATGGCTACACCTTC.